Listed here are 25 T cell receptor beta chains from one sample, sequenced in a study of tissue T cells after allogeneic stem cell transplantation. Data came from immunoSEQ multiplex PCR; TCRdb stores just in-frame clones and leaves some out. The sample lists fewer than 30,000 clones; roughly 80% were seen once. The sample here was tissue from the ileum, taken at autopsy. The receptor source for this set is a female donor older than 55 with lung cancer.

This chain connects TRBV27 to TRBJ2-7; TRBD1 agrees at 7 bases. This CDR3 has 13 amino acids. The V and J ends lost 9 bases and 3 bases, in that order; junction bases with no gene match: 8. From germline, CDR1 is MNHEY and CDR2 SMNVEV (reference sequence). CDR3 residues: CASRGREGYEQYF. The CDR3 DNA sequence: TGTGCCAGTAGGGGGCGCGAGGGCTACGAGCAGTACTTC.

The rearrangement links TRBV7-2 to TRBJ1-6; D is ambiguous. The CDR3 spans 15 residues. Germline V gene lookup returns CDR1 SGHTA and CDR2 FQGNSA. Trimming left V 1 base short and J 4 bases short, with 8 bases between. The CDR3 spells CASSLGAGYNSPLHF. CDR3 coding DNA: TGTGCCAGCAGCTTAGGCGCGGGGTATAATTCACCCCTCCACTTT.

The rearrangement joins TRBV11-2 to TRBJ1-1; D is unclear. V was trimmed by 1 base and J by 12 bases, leaving 15 bases between them. CDR1 and CDR2 from the germline V gene are SGHAT and FQNNGV. This CDR3 is built from 13 residues. The CDR3 region is CASSLVRNFYPFF. Written as DNA, the CDR3 is TGTGCCAGCAGCTTAGTCCGGAATTTCTATCCTTTCTTT.

This chain links TRBV5-1 with TRBJ1-1, with 7 nucleotides matching TRBD1. The germline CDR1 and CDR2 sequences are SGHRS and YFSETQ. CDR3 length equals 15 residues. V gave up 0 bases and J gave up 1 base; unmatched junction bases: 3. This CDR3 is CASSLGDSPNTEAFF. As DNA, the CDR3 is TGCGCCAGCAGCTTGGGGGACAGCCCGAACACTGAAGCTTTCTTT.

This clone was detected a few times. The chain employs TRBV7-2 and TRBJ2-3; D is possibly TRBD2 (6 bases). V dropped 3 bases and J dropped 0 bases, with 10 bases sitting between them. The CDR3 runs 15 residues. Germline V gene lookup returns CDR1 SGHTA and CDR2 FQGNSA. As DNA, the CDR3 is TGTGCCAGCAGCTTCACGGGGGTTAGCACAGATACGCAGTATTTT. Residues: CASSFTGVSTDTQYF.

The chain joins TRBV6-5 to TRBJ2-7; either TRBD1 or TRBD2 may fit D (6 bases each). The CDR3 spans 15 residues. The germline gives CDR1 MNHEY, CDR2 SVGAGI. Trimming took off 5 bases at V and 6 bases at J, with 20 bases between the two ends. The CDR3, as DNA: TGTGCCAGCAGTAGTAGATGGGGGGCTCTTTTCGAGCAGTACTTC. It codes for CASSSRWGALFEQYF.

The rearrangement joins TRBV5-1 to TRBJ1-6, with a possible D match to TRBD1 (6 bases). Looked up from germline, CDR1 is SGHRS and CDR2 is YFSETQ. V lost 7 bases to trimming and J lost 6 bases, with 17 bases between them. The CDR3 spans 15 residues. The CDR3 DNA sequence: TGCGCCAGCCGCCTTCAAGGACAGACTAATTCACCCCTCCACTTT. Protein sequence: CASRLQGQTNSPLHF. Full variable domain (rest looked up from reference TRBV5-1 and TRBJ1-6): KAGVTQTPRYLIKTRGQQVTLSCSPISGHRSVSWYQQTPGQGLQFLFEYFSETQRNKGNFPGRFSGRQFSNSRSEMNVSTLELGDSALYLCASRLQGQTNSPLHFGNGTRLTVT.

The count of this clone is one. The rearrangement joins TRBV5-1 to TRBJ2-1, with 10 nucleotides matching TRBD2. The ends lost 2 bases at V and 5 bases at J; junction bases unmatched: 7. Germline V lookup: CDR1 SGHRS, CDR2 YFSETQ. The CDR3 runs 16 residues. As DNA, the CDR3 is TGCGCCAGCAGCTTTGGTTACAGCGGGGGGGACAATGAGCAGTTCTTC. Protein: CASSFGYSGGDNEQFF.

The sample holds a few counts of this clone. V is TRBV5-1 and J is TRBJ1-1; D remains unclear. The CDR3 totals 15 residues. Germline V gene lookup returns CDR1 SGHRS and CDR2 YFSETQ. V was pared by 0 bases and J by 6 bases, with 15 bases between. The CDR3 nucleotides are TGCGCCAGCAGCTTGGGTCTGGCCCCCGGGCCTGAAGCTTTCTTT. Its translation is CASSLGLAPGPEAFF.

The rearrangement joins TRBV24-1 to TRBJ1-1, with 7 bases lining up with TRBD1. This CDR3 region has 14 residues. Trimming cost V 3 bases and J 12 bases; bases outside gene matches: 12. Germline V gene lookup returns CDR1 KGHDR and CDR2 SFDVKD. This CDR3 reads CATSDHGRQGDTFF. The DNA for the CDR3 is TGTGCCACCAGTGATCATGGGAGACAGGGAGATACTTTCTTT.

The V gene is TRBV5-1, the J gene TRBJ2-1, with 8 positions matching TRBD1. CDR3 length: 15 residues. Trimming removed 6 bases from V and 6 bases from J; junction bases left unmatched: 11. CDR1 SGHRS and CDR2 YFSETQ come from the germline V gene. CDR3 region: CASNGQGGLVNEQFF. As DNA, the CDR3 is TGCGCCAGCAATGGACAGGGCGGCCTAGTCAATGAGCAGTTCTTC.

V is TRBV9 and J is TRBJ1-4, with D perhaps TRBD1 (5 bases). CDR3 length equals 16 residues. V was pared by 5 bases and J by 0 bases, with 14 bases between. Germline-derived CDR1 and CDR2 are SGDLS and YYNGEE. CDR3 sequence reads: CASSGWGYATNEKLFF. In DNA, the CDR3 is TGTGCCAGCAGTGGGTGGGGGTATGCAACTAATGAAAAACTGTTTTTT.

This clone was observed a single time. The chain couples TRBV5-5 to TRBJ1-2; D possibly corresponds to TRBD1 (5 bases). Germline V gene sequence: CDR1 SGHKS, CDR2 YYEKEE (reference sequence). Trimming removed 1 base from V and 6 bases from J, with 13 bases in between. The CDR3 is made up of 14 amino acids. CDR3 sequence (DNA): TGTGCCAGCAGCTTGTTGAGGGGTCGCGATGGCTACACCTTC. Protein: CASSLLRGRDGYTF.

The chain combines TRBV29-1 with TRBJ1-1, with D possibly being TRBD1 (5 bases). V gave up 6 bases and J gave up 4 bases, with 15 bases separating them. This CDR3 is built from 13 residues. Germline V lookup: CDR1 SQVTM, CDR2 ANQGSEA. The CDR3 nucleotides read TGCAGCGTGACCCCCCCAGGGATCACTGAAGCTTTCTTT. Translating it yields CSVTPPGITEAFF.

This clone was recorded a few times. The J gene is TRBJ2-7, the V gene TRBV9; 9 bases align to TRBD1. The CDR3 length is 14 residues. Germline trimming cut 2 bases from V and 7 bases from J; bases unmatched to any gene: 7. Germline V CDR1 and CDR2: SGDLS, YYNGEE. The CDR3 DNA is TGTGCCAGCAGCGTCCGGGACAGGGCCCCTGAGCAGTACTTC. It codes for CASSVRDRAPEQYF.

This sequence joins TRBV19 and TRBJ1-1; no clear D. The CDR3 is 14 residues long. Germline V gene sequence: CDR1 LNHDA, CDR2 SQIVND (reference sequence). The ends were cut back, 8 bases at V and 1 base at J, with 14 bases in the middle. The CDR3 region has the DNA TGTGCCAGTTGGGATGGTGGCGCGAACACTGAAGCTTTCTTT. Translating it yields CASWDGGANTEAFF.

The chain links TRBV3-1 (or the pseudogene TRBV3-2) to TRBJ2-1; D unclear. Per germline, CDR1 LGHDT and CDR2 YNNKEL (reference sequence). Trimming took 2 bases from V and 2 from J, leaving 16 bases between them. The CDR3 length is 17 residues. The DNA for the CDR3 is TGTGCCAGCAGCCAAATAGAGACCCTAAGAGCCTACAATGAGCAGTTCTTC. Amino acids: CASSQIETLRAYNEQFF.

J is TRBJ2-7 and V is TRBV5-6, with D possibly being TRBD1 (6 bases). V gave up 6 bases and J gave up 0 bases, with 13 bases separating them. The CDR3 consists of 14 residues. Germline CDR1 and CDR2: SGHDT and YYEEEE. CDR3 nucleotide sequence: TGTGCCAGCACCCCACAGGGATTCTCCTACGAGCAGTACTTC. It encodes CASTPQGFSYEQYF. Supplemented by reference TRBV5-6 and TRBJ2-7, the full variable domain reads DAGVTQSPTHLIKTRGQQVTLRCSPKSGHDTVSWYQQALGQGPQFIFQYYEEEERQRGNFPDRFSGHQFPNYSSELNVNALLLGDSALYLCASTPQGFSYEQYFGPGTRLTVT.

The chain is built from TRBV4-3 and TRBJ2-3; D possibly corresponds to TRBD1 (6 bases). CDR1 and CDR2 from the germline V gene are LGHNA and YSLEER. There are 15 residues in the CDR3. Trimming removed 1 base from V and 3 bases from J, with 11 bases in between. This CDR3 reads CASSQVNRATDTQYF. CDR3 sequence (DNA): TGCGCCAGCAGCCAAGTAAACAGGGCTACAGATACGCAGTATTTT.

The J gene is TRBJ2-3, the V gene TRBV18; D is perhaps TRBD1 (6 bases). V shed 3 bases and J shed 6 bases, with 13 bases lying between them. Germline V CDR1 and CDR2: KGHSH, LQKENI. CDR3 length equals 14 residues. The CDR3 region has the DNA TGTGCCAGCTCACCCTACGTCGGACAGGATACGCAGTATTTT. This sequence encodes CASSPYVGQDTQYF.

The gene calls are TRBV29-1 and TRBJ1-1; D possibly corresponds to TRBD1 (5 bases). Looked up from germline, CDR1 is SQVTM and CDR2 is ANQGSEA. The CDR3 is 12 residues long. V lost 7 bases, J lost 3 bases, and 12 bases lay in between. The CDR3 region has the DNA TGCAGCGCCCCGGGGGGGGACACTGAAGCTTTCTTT. Protein sequence: CSAPGGDTEAFF.

The chain combines TRBV9 with TRBJ2-2, with a weak D call TRBD2 (6 bases). Trimming cost V 5 bases and J 1 base, with 12 bases left between them. Germline V lookup: CDR1 SGDLS, CDR2 YYNGEE. The CDR3 totals 15 residues. The CDR3 coding sequence is TGTGCCAGCAGACCCAACGGGAGGAACACCGGGGAGCTGTTTTTT. It specifies CASRPNGRNTGELFF.

The chain links TRBV24-1 to TRBJ2-2, with D unclear. This CDR3 is 12 amino acids long. The germline CDR1 and CDR2 sequences are KGHDR and SFDVKD. Trimming removed 9 bases from V and 1 base from J, with 5 bases in between. The CDR3 spells CATAENTGELFF. The CDR3 DNA sequence: TGTGCCACCGCGGAGAACACCGGGGAGCTGTTTTTT.

This chain joins TRBV11-3 and TRBJ1-2, with TRBD1 as a possible D gene (5 bases). This CDR3 comprises 14 residues. The V gene's germline CDR1 is SGHNT and CDR2 YENEEA. The germline V and J ends were trimmed by 0 bases and 8 bases, with 13 bases remaining between them. For the CDR3, the DNA is TGTGCCAGCAGCTTAGATGGGGGAGAGAGAGGCTACACCTTC. This gives the protein CASSLDGGERGYTF.

The chain employs TRBV13 and TRBJ1-1; 11 bases line up with TRBD1. The CDR3 length is 17 residues. The germline V gene has CDR1 PRHDT and CDR2 FYEKMQ (reference sequence). With V trimmed by 4 bases and J by 2 bases, 9 bases remained unmatched. The CDR3 protein is CASSSRGTGGRNTEAFF. The CDR3 DNA reads TGTGCCAGCAGCTCCCGGGGGACAGGGGGTCGTAACACTGAAGCTTTCTTT.